Each of the 18 T cell receptor beta chains below was sequenced from the same sample in a study of blood T cells in healthy people across ages. A J-beta primer mix and a sample-barcoded 5' primer were used in a second PCR of roughly 7 to 12 cycles. TCRdb reprocessed the 5' RACE reads via MiXCR and lists one record per CDR3 protein. The sample consists of around 710,000 distinct CDR3 sequences, roughly 41% of them appearing once. Sequenced input: blood. The receptor source for this set is a woman aged 55-69 years in good health.

The rearrangement links TRBV9 to TRBJ1-1; D might be TRBD1 (5 bases). This CDR3 has 17 residues. Trimming removed 9 bases from V and 0 bases from J, with 24 bases in between. Germline-derived CDR1 and CDR2 are SGDLS and YYNGEE. Here the CDR3 reads CATNMGSRGGLNTEAFF. The CDR3 bases are TGTGCCACCAACATGGGGTCGCGGGGCGGGCTGAACACTGAAGCTTTCTTT.

The chain couples TRBV25-1 to TRBJ1-4, with D possibly matching TRBD1 (6 bases). The CDR3 contains 17 residues. Germline-derived CDR1 and CDR2 are MGHDK and SYGVNS. Between the trimmed V and J ends, which lost 5 bases and 0 bases, there was a span of 16 bases. Written as DNA, the CDR3 is TGTGCCAGCAGTCAGACAGGCTATAGCTCAACTAATGAAAAACTGTTTTTT. Its translation: CASSQTGYSSTNEKLFF.

The V gene is TRBV5-6, the J gene TRBJ2-7; tentative D call: TRBD2 (5 bases). The J call is in doubt because the DNA end fits TRBJ2-5 better. Germline V lookup: CDR1 SGHDT, CDR2 YYEEEE. The CDR3 is 14 residues long. CDR3 loop: CASSLGPTGVTQYF. The CDR3 bases are TGTGCCAGCAGCTTGGGACCAACCGGGGTGACCCAGTACTTC.

Only a few counts were recorded for this clonotype. This sequence joins TRBV5-1 and TRBJ2-7; 9 nucleotides align to TRBD1. The CDR3 has 16 residues. CDR1 and CDR2 from the germline V gene are SGHRS and YFSETQ. The V and J ends lost 0 bases and 3 bases, in that order; junction bases with no gene match: 7. The CDR3 DNA follows: TGCGCCAGCAGCTTGGCCCCGGGACAGGGCAGCTACGAGCAGTACTTC. It yields the protein CASSLAPGQGSYEQYF.

In this sample, this clonotype turned up many times. The chain is built from TRBV24-1 and TRBJ2-5; maybe TRBD1 (6 bases). Germline CDR1 KGHDR, CDR2 SFDVKD. V was shortened by 1 base and J by 4 bases, with 15 bases between the two germline ends. The CDR3 has 16 residues. CDR3 sequence (DNA): TGTGCCACCAGTGATTTAGCGTTTGGGGGCCGAGAGACCCAGTACTTC. Translation: CATSDLAFGGRETQYF.

The chain couples TRBV28 to TRBJ2-3; 9 bases agree with TRBD2. CDR1 is MDHEN, CDR2 SYDVKM, per germline. This CDR3 is 18 amino acids long. V lost 4 bases to trimming and J lost 0 bases; unmatched junction nucleotides: 11. CDR3 in DNA: TGTGCCAGCAGTTCCCTCTCGGGGCTAGCGGGAAGCACAGATACGCAGTATTTT. Protein: CASSSLSGLAGSTDTQYF. Full variable domain (rest looked up from reference TRBV28 and TRBJ2-3): DVKVTQSSRYLVKRTGEKVFLECVQDMDHENMFWYRQDPGLGLRLIYFSYDVKMKEKGDIPEGYSVSREKKERFSLILESASTNQTSMYLCASSSLSGLAGSTDTQYFGPGTRLTVL.

The J gene is TRBJ1-1, the V gene TRBV7-9, with TRBD1 as a possible D gene (5 bases). The germline V gene has CDR1 SEHNR and CDR2 FQNEAQ (reference sequence). The CDR3 has 15 residues. V dropped 1 base and J dropped 2 bases, with 11 bases sitting between them. The CDR3 nucleotides read TGTGCCAGCAGCTTAGATCCGGGGCCAAACACTGAAGCTTTCTTT. Its protein product is CASSLDPGPNTEAFF.

This clonotype occurred a few times. The gene calls are TRBV20-1 and TRBJ1-2; no definite D call. The CDR3 covers 13 residues. V gave up 0 bases and J gave up 4 bases, with 9 bases separating them. The germline gives CDR1 DFQATT, CDR2 SNEGSKA (reference sequence). CDR3 in amino acids: CSARDEVGYGYTF. The CDR3 DNA sequence: TGCAGTGCTAGAGATGAGGTGGGCTATGGCTACACCTTC.

The genes are TRBV6-6 and TRBJ2-6; no definite D call. Germline V CDR1 and CDR2: MNHNY, SVGAGI (reference sequence). Trimming stripped 8 bases from V and 1 base from J, with 9 bases between. This CDR3 spans 14 amino acids. The CDR3 region is CASLQVSGANVLTF. CDR3 coding DNA: TGTGCCAGCCTCCAGGTATCTGGGGCCAACGTCCTGACTTTC.

The V gene is TRBV4-3, the J gene TRBJ2-1; 9 bases map to TRBD2. The CDR3 runs 17 residues. The V gene end was trimmed by 1 base and the J gene end by 6 bases; junction bases not matched to a gene: 10. Germline assignment: CDR1 LGHNA and CDR2 YSLEER. The CDR3 sequence: CASSQGLAGSGGNEQFF. CDR3 DNA: TGCGCCAGCAGCCAAGGGCTAGCGGGGTCCGGCGGCAATGAGCAGTTCTTC.

The chain is built from TRBV20-1 and TRBJ2-6, with no clear D. The V and J ends lost 0 bases and 1 base respectively, with 10 bases between them. This CDR3 has 16 residues. CDR1 DFQATT and CDR2 SNEGSKA come from the germline V gene (reference sequence). CDR3 DNA sequence: TGCAGTGCTAGAGACAACAGAGATTCTGGGGCCAACGTCCTGACTTTC. Its translation: CSARDNRDSGANVLTF.

The chain links TRBV7-2 to TRBJ2-7; D is undetermined. Germline lookup yields CDR1 SGHTA and CDR2 FQGNSA. The CDR3 totals 13 residues. Trimming pared 3 bases from V and 4 bases from J, leaving 10 bases between. This CDR3 is CASSFLGCYEQYF. Here the CDR3 DNA reads TGTGCCAGCAGCTTCTTGGGATGTTACGAGCAGTACTTC.

In DNA form, the CDR3 reads TGTGCCACCAGTGATGTTATGGATGGCTACACCTTC. Translated, it gives CATSDVMDGYTF. The gene calls are TRBV24-1 and TRBJ1-2; no clear D. The CDR3 extends over 12 amino acids. V was trimmed by 3 bases and J by 6 bases, leaving 7 bases between them. Germline V CDR1 and CDR2: KGHDR, SFDVKD.

The sample holds many counts of this clonotype. V and J are TRBV20-1 and TRBJ2-7; 7 bases match TRBD1. The CDR3 has 15 amino acids. The germline CDR1 and CDR2 sequences are DFQATT and SNEGSKA (reference sequence). V was clipped by 5 bases and J by 2 bases; unmatched bases: 12. The CDR3 reads CSADETGTDTYEQYF. The CDR3 bases are TGCAGTGCTGATGAAACCGGGACAGATACCTACGAGCAGTACTTC.

This chain links TRBV20-1 with TRBJ1-6; a possible D gene is TRBD1 (6 bases). Germline V gene lookup returns CDR1 DFQATT and CDR2 SNEGSKA (reference sequence). The CDR3 runs 15 residues. V gave up 6 bases and J gave up 5 bases, with 17 bases separating them. The CDR3 reads CSARGVGGNNSPLHF. The CDR3 bases are TGCAGTGCCCGTGGGGTAGGGGGGAATAATTCACCCCTCCACTTT.

Ten or more counts support this clonotype. V gene TRBV20-1 combines with J gene TRBJ2-1; TRBD2 agrees at 7 bases. The CDR3 covers 13 residues. After removal of 2 bases from V and 7 bases from J, the junction contained 5 bases not matched to a gene. Germline CDR1 and CDR2: DFQATT and SNEGSKA (reference sequence). The CDR3, as DNA: TGCAGTGCTAGATCGGGAGGCGGAAATGAGCAGTTCTTC. It codes for CSARSGGGNEQFF.

This rearrangement joins TRBV6-2 or TRBV6-3 to TRBJ1-1; no firm D call. This CDR3 contains 16 residues. V was clipped by 5 bases and J by 0 bases, with 16 bases between them. Germline assignment: CDR1 MNHEY and CDR2 SVGEGT. CDR3 DNA sequence: TGTGCCAGCAGTCCCGCAGCATCAGCTCTGAACACTGAAGCTTTCTTT. This codes for CASSPAASALNTEAFF.

The chain joins TRBV7-2 to TRBJ2-3; D is uncertain. Germline lookup yields CDR1 SGHTA and CDR2 FQGNSA. V dropped 4 bases and J dropped 0 bases, with 17 bases sitting between them. The CDR3 has 17 amino acids. The CDR3 here is CASSYKGRMSSTDTQYF. DNA for the CDR3: TGTGCCAGCAGCTATAAAGGGCGGATGTCCAGCACAGATACGCAGTATTTT.